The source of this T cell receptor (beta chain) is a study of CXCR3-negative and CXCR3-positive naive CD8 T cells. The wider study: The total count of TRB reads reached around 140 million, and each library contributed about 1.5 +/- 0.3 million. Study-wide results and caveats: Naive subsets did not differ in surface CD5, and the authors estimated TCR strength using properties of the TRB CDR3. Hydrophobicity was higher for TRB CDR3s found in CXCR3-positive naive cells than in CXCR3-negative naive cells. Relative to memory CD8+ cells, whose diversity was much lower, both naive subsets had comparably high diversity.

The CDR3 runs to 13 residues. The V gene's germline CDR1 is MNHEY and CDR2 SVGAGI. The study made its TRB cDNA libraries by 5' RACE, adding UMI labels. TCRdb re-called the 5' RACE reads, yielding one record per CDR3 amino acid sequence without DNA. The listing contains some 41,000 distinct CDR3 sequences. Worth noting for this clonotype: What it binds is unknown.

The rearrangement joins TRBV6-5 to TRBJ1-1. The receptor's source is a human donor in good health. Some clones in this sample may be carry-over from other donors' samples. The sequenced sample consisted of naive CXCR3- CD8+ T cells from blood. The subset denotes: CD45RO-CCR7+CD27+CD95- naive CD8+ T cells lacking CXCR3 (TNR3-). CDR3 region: CASNVGFGAEAFF.